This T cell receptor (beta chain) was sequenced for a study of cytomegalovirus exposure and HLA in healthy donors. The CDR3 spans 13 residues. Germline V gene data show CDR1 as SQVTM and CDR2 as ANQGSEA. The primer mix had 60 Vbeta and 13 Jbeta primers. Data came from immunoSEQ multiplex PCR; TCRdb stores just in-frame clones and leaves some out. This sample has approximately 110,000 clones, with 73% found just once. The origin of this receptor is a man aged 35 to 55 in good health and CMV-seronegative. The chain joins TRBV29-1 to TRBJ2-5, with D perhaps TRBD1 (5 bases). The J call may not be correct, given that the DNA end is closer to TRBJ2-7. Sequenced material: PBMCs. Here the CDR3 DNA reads TGCAGCGTCTACAAGAGACAGACCTACGAGCAGTACTTC. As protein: CSVYKRQTYEQYF.